Sequencing of this TCR beta chain was carried out in a study of blood T cell repertoires in COVID-19. Overall study: PBMCs, B-cell-depleted T cells, or T cells were the source of the cDNA or gDNA that made up the material.

V lost 4 bases to trimming and J lost 8 bases, with 23 bases between them. This CDR3 is built from 16 residues. Germline CDR1 and CDR2: MDHEN and SYDVKM. Generated by immunoSEQ multiplex PCR, the TCRdb table keeps only in-frame clones and is missing some. Seen here are tens of thousands of clones, approximately 79% observed once, and the top ten hold over 3.5%. Sequencing used peripheral blood. The TCR comes from a man aged 70-80 years with COVID-19, enrolled during active disease. The rearrangement links TRBV28 to TRBJ1-2, with D possibly matching TRBD1 (5 bases). This CDR3 is CASSSGSKAGLGGYTF. CDR3 sequence (DNA): TGTGCCAGCAGTTCCGGGTCTAAGGCAGGGCTAGGGGGCTACACCTTC.